These T cell receptor beta chains were read from a single sample in a study of molecular identifiers for immune sequencing clone quantification. TCRdb ran MiXCR on the PCR reads and lists one entry per CDR3 protein. The sample holds about half a million distinct CDR3 sequences, about 21% seen once. The specimen was naive CD8+ T cells from blood, with Jurkat cell RNA spiked in. These TCRs come from a human donor in good health. Some libraries in this study had Jurkat cell RNA spiked in. Both conserved end residues are part of each CDR3. Each record gives: V gene, D gene, clone size, J gene, CDR3 protein. A D gene is named only where the DNA matches it firmly. Clone size appears in some rows only: once, few, many, or a class for an expanded clone.

v_call: TRBV20-1
d_call: NA
clone_size: many
j_call: TRBJ1-5
cdr3_aa: CSAKPPTGWPQHF

v_call: TRBV4-3
d_call: NA
clone_size: many
j_call: TRBJ1-5
cdr3_aa: CASSPLAGSNQPQHF

v_call: TRBV5-3
d_call: NA
clone_size: NA
j_call: TRBJ2-5
cdr3_aa: CASSWEYRETQYF

v_call: TRBV30
d_call: TRBD2
clone_size: few
j_call: TRBJ2-5
cdr3_aa: CAWTLGGSQETQYF

v_call: TRBV12-5
d_call: TRBD2
clone_size: few
j_call: TRBJ2-7
cdr3_aa: CASGLEQRTSSSYEQYF

v_call: TRBV9
d_call: NA
clone_size: few
j_call: TRBJ1-1
cdr3_aa: CASSVGAGGFTEAFF

v_call: TRBV20-1
d_call: NA
clone_size: few
j_call: TRBJ1-1
cdr3_aa: CSARFFTGLNTEAFF

v_call: TRBV6-2/TRBV6-3
d_call: TRBD2
clone_size: NA
j_call: TRBJ2-3
cdr3_aa: CASKKVAGTSGGTDTQYF

v_call: TRBV7-9
d_call: TRBD1
clone_size: once
j_call: TRBJ2-7
cdr3_aa: CASSPRGQGAYEQYF

v_call: TRBV7-6
d_call: TRBD2
clone_size: NA
j_call: TRBJ2-7
cdr3_aa: CASSYGTSGNEQYF

v_call: TRBV27
d_call: NA
clone_size: many
j_call: TRBJ2-3
cdr3_aa: CASTHGPGDYQTDTQYF

v_call: TRBV7-3
d_call: NA
clone_size: NA
j_call: TRBJ2-3
cdr3_aa: CASSFSTSSTDTQYF

v_call: TRBV7-9
d_call: NA
clone_size: NA
j_call: TRBJ2-5
cdr3_aa: CASSFRDLDPQETQYF

v_call: TRBV19
d_call: NA
clone_size: NA
j_call: TRBJ2-7
cdr3_aa: CASSSQKPYEQYF

v_call: TRBV28
d_call: NA
clone_size: many
j_call: TRBJ2-3
cdr3_aa: CASRDSLDTQYF

v_call: TRBV25-1
d_call: NA
clone_size: many
j_call: TRBJ1-1
cdr3_aa: CASSWGIGTEAFF

v_call: TRBV13
d_call: NA
clone_size: many
j_call: TRBJ1-5
cdr3_aa: CASSGGGHQPQHF

v_call: TRBV6-2/TRBV6-3
d_call: NA
clone_size: many
j_call: TRBJ1-1
cdr3_aa: CASIPWGGMDTEAFF

v_call: TRBV12-3/TRBV12-4
d_call: NA
clone_size: NA
j_call: TRBJ2-2
cdr3_aa: CASSFQGTGTGELFF

v_call: TRBV5-1
d_call: NA
clone_size: few
j_call: TRBJ1-1
cdr3_aa: CASSPDYLTAMNTEAFF

v_call: TRBV13
d_call: TRBD2
clone_size: NA
j_call: TRBJ2-5
cdr3_aa: CASSLEGDSSGGQETQYF

v_call: TRBV5-1
d_call: NA
clone_size: NA
j_call: TRBJ1-6
cdr3_aa: CASSLDGRFSSYNSPLHF

v_call: TRBV4-3
d_call: TRBD2
clone_size: NA
j_call: TRBJ2-3
cdr3_aa: CASSQEDRVLAGGFTDTQYF

v_call: TRBV7-9
d_call: TRBD2
clone_size: few
j_call: TRBJ2-1
cdr3_aa: CASRLTSDWNEQFF

v_call: TRBV5-1
d_call: NA
clone_size: NA
j_call: TRBJ2-1
cdr3_aa: CASSTGYADEQFF

v_call: TRBV23-1
d_call: NA
clone_size: many
j_call: TRBJ2-2
cdr3_aa: CASSQSFPGTGELFF